This entry lists 29 T cell receptor beta chains sequenced from one sample in a study of blood T cell repertoires in COVID-19. The method was immunoSEQ multiplex PCR; TCRdb's version includes in-frame clones alone and lacks a portion of them. The sample consists of around 360,000 clones, roughly 87% of them appearing once. Sequenced material: PBMCs or T cells enriched from blood (not recorded which). These receptors were collected from a woman aged 30 to 39 who had recovered from COVID-19.

The chain carries TRBV2 and TRBJ1-5; 7 bases fit TRBD1. The germline CDR1 and CDR2 sequences are SNHLY and FYNNEI. The CDR3 contains 16 residues. V shed 1 base and J 6 bases; nucleotides not matched to a gene: 9. CDR3 nucleotide sequence: TGTGCCAGCAGTGAAGGGGGAACAGGGGTGAGTCAGCCCCAGCATTTT. Translation: CASSEGGTGVSQPQHF.

The chain uses TRBV2 and TRBJ1-4; D is perhaps TRBD1 (5 bases). V lost 3 bases, J lost 8 bases, and 16 bases lay in between. Germline-derived CDR1 and CDR2 are SNHLY and FYNNEI. CDR3 length: 15 residues. The CDR3 DNA reads TGTGCCAGCAGTGACCCTGGGGCCCCGCAAGAAAAACTGTTTTTT. Translation gives CASSDPGAPQEKLFF.

This clone came up a few times. This chain joins TRBV2 and TRBJ1-5; D perhaps matches TRBD1 (5 bases). Germline V gene data show CDR1 as SNHLY and CDR2 as FYNNEI. The CDR3 covers 15 residues. Trimming took 6 bases from V and 0 from J, leaving 12 bases between them. CDR3 in amino acids: CASSQGGNSNQPQHF. The CDR3, as DNA: TGTGCCAGCAGCCAGGGAGGGAATAGCAATCAGCCCCAGCATTTT.

This CDR3 is CASSIDANSPLHF. CDR3 nucleotides: TGTGCCAGTAGTATAGATGCGAATTCACCCCTCCACTTT. The chain links TRBV19 to TRBJ1-6; D is ambiguous. V lost 0 bases and J 7 bases, leaving 4 bases between the germline ends. The CDR3 contains 13 residues. Germline values: CDR1 LNHDA, CDR2 SQIVND (reference sequence).

CDR3 nucleotides: TGTGCCATCAGTGATTCCAGGTTCTCTGGGGCCAACGTCCTGACTTTC. This sequence encodes CAISDSRFSGANVLTF. This chain connects TRBV10-3 to TRBJ2-6, with D uncertain. This CDR3 is built from 16 residues. Between the trimmed V and J ends, which lost 3 bases and 0 bases, there was a span of 9 bases. Germline CDR1 and CDR2: ENHRY and SYGVKD.

This clone appeared once. The J gene is TRBJ1-4, the V gene TRBV18; 8 bases are shared with TRBD1. The CDR3 extends over 15 amino acids. The ends lost 0 bases at V and 7 bases at J; junction bases unmatched: 4. From germline, CDR1 is KGHSH and CDR2 LQKENI. The CDR3 region has the DNA TGTGCCAGCTCACCACCGGGACAGGTGGGTGAAAAACTGTTTTTT. Translating it yields CASSPPGQVGEKLFF.

The chain links TRBV5-1 to TRBJ1-6, with 9 nucleotides matching TRBD1. Germline trimming cut 4 bases from V and 9 bases from J; bases unmatched to any gene: 11. CDR1 and CDR2 from the germline V gene are SGHRS and YFSETQ. CDR3 length: 16 amino acids. CDR3 sequence: CASSLRTGTGSSPLHF. CDR3 sequence (DNA): TGCGCCAGCAGCCTGCGCACCGGGACAGGGAGTTCACCCCTCCACTTT.

The chain is built from TRBV12-3 or TRBV12-4 and TRBJ1-2, with 9 bases identical to TRBD1. V dropped 5 bases and J dropped 8; count of bases not matched to a gene: 6. This CDR3 is 13 amino acids long. In DNA form, the CDR3 reads TGTGCCAGCAGTCCCGACAGGGGGTACGGCTACACCTTC. Its translation is CASSPDRGYGYTF.

V and J are TRBV4-2 and TRBJ2-2, with 7 bases that match TRBD2. The CDR3 runs 18 residues. J gave up 1 base and V 0 bases, and 8 bases lay outside the gene matches. CDR1 and CDR2 from the germline V gene are LGHNA and YNFKEQ. The CDR3 coding sequence is TGTGCCAGCAGCCAAGATGCGGGGCGGGGGATGAACACCGGGGAGCTGTTTTTT. Protein product: CASSQDAGRGMNTGELFF.

This clone was seen just once. The chain has TRBV30 and TRBJ2-1; possibly TRBD2 for D (6 bases). CDR1 and CDR2 (germline): GTSNPN, SVGIG (reference sequence). The CDR3 covers 17 residues. V was clipped by 0 bases and J by 0 bases, with 15 bases between them. The CDR3 spells CAWSVRGSGASYNEQFF. Written as DNA, the CDR3 is TGTGCCTGGAGTGTAAGGGGTAGCGGCGCCTCCTACAATGAGCAGTTCTTC.

The chain employs TRBV27 and TRBJ2-1; possible D gene TRBD2, 6 bases. The CDR3 totals 12 residues. Germline V lookup: CDR1 MNHEY, CDR2 SMNVEV (reference sequence). Trimming took 11 bases from V and 4 from J, leaving 12 bases between them. In nucleotides, the CDR3 is TGTGCCGCCGGGGAGGTTTACAATGAGCAGTTCTTC. Amino acids: CAAGEVYNEQFF.

This clone showed up just once. The V and J genes are TRBV2 and TRBJ1-1, with no clear D. The ends were cut back, 5 bases at V and 1 base at J, with 14 bases in the middle. The V gene's germline CDR1 is SNHLY and CDR2 FYNNEI. CDR3 length: 15 amino acids. The CDR3 here is CASSPQGAANTEAFF. The CDR3 DNA reads as TGTGCCAGCAGTCCTCAAGGCGCGGCGAACACTGAAGCTTTCTTT. Drawing the rest from reference TRBV2 and TRBJ1-1, the complete variable domain is EPEVTQTPSHQVTQMGQEVILRCVPISNHLYFYWYRQILGQKVEFLVSFYNNEISEKSEIFDDQFSVERPDGSNFTLKIRSTKLEDSAMYFCASSPQGAANTEAFFGQGTRLTVV.

J is TRBJ1-5 and V is TRBV3-1 (or the pseudogene TRBV3-2); TRBD1 might be the D (6 bases). The length of the CDR3 is 15 residues. The germline CDR1 and CDR2 sequences are LGHDT and YNNKEL (reference sequence). Trimming pared 2 bases from V and 4 bases from J, leaving 12 bases between. CDR3 amino acids: CASSQQQGLNQPQHF. The CDR3 DNA reads TGTGCCAGCAGCCAACAGCAGGGGTTGAATCAGCCCCAGCATTTT.

V is TRBV14 and J is TRBJ2-1; 8 bases match TRBD1. CDR1 is SGHDN, CDR2 FVKESK, per germline. The CDR3 loop spans 19 amino acids. V was clipped by 2 bases and J by 2 bases; unmatched bases: 14. In nucleotides, the CDR3 is TGTGCCAGCAGCCAACCCAAAGAGAAGGACAGGGTAACCTACAATGAGCAGTTCTTC. It is translated as CASSQPKEKDRVTYNEQFF.

This clone was seen only once. The chain recombines TRBV3-1 (or the pseudogene TRBV3-2) with TRBJ2-7; 15 nucleotides align to TRBD2. Germline V gives CDR1 LGHDT, CDR2 YNNKEL (reference sequence). The CDR3 has 19 residues. V lost 3 bases to trimming and J lost 4 bases; unmatched junction nucleotides: 13. The CDR3 DNA follows: TGTGCCAGCAGCCATAACAGGGGAGGACTAGCGGGAGGGGTATACGAGCAGTACTTC. Its protein product is CASSHNRGGLAGGVYEQYF.

V and J are TRBV6-5 and TRBJ1-3, with D hard to call. Per the germline V gene, CDR1 is MNHEY and CDR2 is SVGAGI. The V and J ends lost 2 bases and 2 bases respectively, with 10 bases between them. This CDR3 has 15 residues. The CDR3 region is CASSYGLAAGNTIYF. The CDR3 nucleotides are TGTGCCAGCAGTTACGGACTGGCGGCTGGAAACACCATATATTTT.

Only one count was recorded for this clone. This chain uses TRBV5-4 with TRBJ2-2, with 7 positions matching TRBD2. CDR1 and CDR2 (germline): SGHNT, YYREEE (reference sequence). With V trimmed by 3 bases and J by 4 bases, 6 bases remained unmatched. The CDR3 is 15 amino acids. The CDR3 nucleotides are TGTGCCAGCAGCTCGCAGGGACTATCCACCGGGGAGCTGTTTTTT. This sequence encodes CASSSQGLSTGELFF.

The CDR3 DNA follows: TGTGCCAGCAGCTTAGTAGCGGGGGGGATCAATGAGCAGTTCTTC. Its translation is CASSLVAGGINEQFF. This chain connects TRBV7-2 to TRBJ2-1; 11 bases fit TRBD2. V lost 1 base and J lost 6; bases outside the gene matches: 2. The CDR3 runs to 15 residues. Germline assignment: CDR1 SGHTA and CDR2 FQGNSA.

The rearrangement joins TRBV7-9 to TRBJ2-1, with 7 bases identical to TRBD2. The germline V gene has CDR1 SEHNR and CDR2 FQNEAQ (reference sequence). This CDR3 has 14 amino acids. V gave up 7 bases and J gave up 3 bases; unmatched junction bases: 6. The CDR3 loop reads CASTMTSFYNEQFF. The CDR3 bases are TGTGCCAGCACCATGACTAGCTTCTACAATGAGCAGTTCTTC.

The gene calls are TRBV4-1 and TRBJ2-1; 12 bases line up with TRBD2. Germline trimming cut 4 bases from V and 4 bases from J; bases unmatched to any gene: 5. Germline V lookup: CDR1 MGHRA, CDR2 YSYEKL. This CDR3 has 16 amino acids. The CDR3 loop reads CASSLQTSGSYNEQFF. The DNA of the CDR3 is TGCGCCAGCAGCCTTCAGACTAGCGGGAGTTACAATGAGCAGTTCTTC.

A single count supports this clone. The chain is built from TRBV27 and TRBJ2-6; maybe TRBD1 (5 bases). V lost 4 bases and J lost 2, with 9 bases in between. This CDR3 region has 15 residues. Germline CDR1 MNHEY, CDR2 SMNVEV (reference sequence). CDR3 nucleotide sequence: TGTGCCAGCAGTTACCAGGGTACTGGGGCCAACGTCCTGACTTTC. It is translated as CASSYQGTGANVLTF.

V gene TRBV7-2 combines with J gene TRBJ2-7; the match to TRBD1 covers 8 bases. Germline CDR1 SGHTA, CDR2 FQGNSA. J gave up 1 base and V 5 bases, and 4 bases lay outside the gene matches. This CDR3 region has 14 residues. For the CDR3, the DNA is TGTGCCAGCAGCCAGGACAGGGCATCCTACGAGCAGTACTTC. Translated, it gives CASSQDRASYEQYF.

The chain couples TRBV11-2 to TRBJ2-1; 9 nucleotides agree with TRBD1. This CDR3 is 13 amino acids long. The germline V gene encodes CDR1 SGHAT and CDR2 FQNNGV. J gave up 15 bases and V 5 bases, and 11 bases lay outside the gene matches. The CDR3 nucleotides read TGTGCCAGCAGCCCAACCCGGGACAGGGACAGGTTCTTC. Encoded protein: CASSPTRDRDRFF. The variable domain in full, completed from reference TRBV11-2 and TRBJ2-1, reads EAGVAQSPRYKIIEKRQSVAFWCNPISGHATLYWYQQILGQGPKLLIQFQNNGVVDDSQLPKDRFSAERLKGVDSTLKIQPAKLEDSAVYLCASSPTRDRDRFFGPGTRLTVL.

This chain connects TRBV5-1 to TRBJ2-1, with 7 bases identical to TRBD2. The trim removed 0 bases at V and 13 bases at J, leaving 7 bases unmatched. This CDR3 has 13 amino acids. Looked up from germline, CDR1 is SGHRS and CDR2 is YFSETQ. For the CDR3, the DNA is TGCGCCAGCAGCTTGGCAGGCCGGGAGGACCAGTTCTTC. Translation gives CASSLAGREDQFF.

The V call is TRBV20-1, the J call TRBJ2-3, with TRBD2 matching over 10 bases. The CDR3 extends over 15 amino acids. The V and J ends lost 3 bases and 4 bases, in that order; junction bases with no gene match: 7. Germline V gene lookup returns CDR1 DFQATT and CDR2 SNEGSKA (reference sequence). CDR3 nucleotide sequence: TGCAGTGCTAGTATGTCTAGCGGGAGCCCAGATACGCAGTATTTT. It is translated as CSASMSSGSPDTQYF.

V usage is TRBV7-9 and J usage is TRBJ1-1; 8 nucleotides line up with TRBD1. The CDR3 totals 16 residues. J lost 2 bases, V lost 2 bases, and 7 bases had no gene match. Germline loops: CDR1 SEHNR, CDR2 FQNEAQ (reference sequence). As DNA, the CDR3 is TGTGCCAGCAGCTTACGGACAGGGTTTGTTAACACTGAAGCTTTCTTT. Translation: CASSLRTGFVNTEAFF.

The chain carries TRBV5-8 and TRBJ1-2; maybe TRBD1 (6 bases). The CDR3 length is 10 residues. Trimming shortened V by 5 bases and J by 10 bases, and 9 bases separated the two germline ends. Germline loops: CDR1 SGHTS, CDR2 YDEGEE. CDR3 sequence reads: CASRWTVYTF. The CDR3 DNA reads TGTGCCAGCAGGTGGACAGTCTACACCTTC.

Only a few counts were recorded for this clone. V usage is TRBV28 and J usage is TRBJ1-6; 7 bases align to TRBD1. Germline CDR1 and CDR2: MDHEN and SYDVKM. J lost 12 bases, V lost 5 bases, and 4 bases had no gene match. This CDR3 comprises 12 residues. This CDR3 is CASSSRTGPLHF. The CDR3 coding sequence is TGTGCCAGCAGTAGCAGGACAGGACCCCTCCACTTT.

For this clone: The same CDR3 can be traced to other DNA sequences in this sample. The chain recombines TRBV7-9 with TRBJ2-1; the match to TRBD2 covers 12 bases. CDR3 length equals 15 residues. The junction had 3 bases not matched to a gene; V was cut back by 5 bases and J by 4 bases. CDR1 and CDR2 from the germline V gene are SEHNR and FQNEAQ (reference sequence). This CDR3 reads CASSPLAGGYNEQFF. CDR3 bases: TGTGCCAGCAGCCCCCTAGCGGGGGGGTACAATGAGCAGTTCTTC.